This T cell receptor beta chain is drawn from a study of T cell responses to AZD1222 COVID-19 vaccine. Trimming took 7 bases from V and 1 from J, leaving 8 bases between them. Looked up from germline, CDR1 is GTSNPN and CDR2 is SVGIG (reference sequence). The CDR3 sequence is 11 residues long. The assay was immunoSEQ multiplex PCR, and TCRdb's table has in-frame clones only and misses some. In the table there are 80,000 or so clones, 60% to 85% of which are singletons. The sequence was obtained from an adult who received the MenACWY meningococcal vaccine as a control. The sample in question was peripheral blood, obtained 28 days after the second dose of the MenACWY control vaccine. V gene TRBV30 combines with J gene TRBJ2-7, with D tentatively TRBD1 (6 bases). The DNA for the CDR3 is TGTGCCTCCGGACAGTCCTACGAGCAGTACTTC. Amino acids: CASGQSYEQYF.